Here is one T cell receptor beta chain with its context. V lost 5 bases and J lost 6, with 15 bases in between. This CDR3 region has 14 residues. The germline gives CDR1 SGHTA, CDR2 FQGNSA. This sample was taken from a study of response to subunit inactivated influenza vaccine. TCRdb independently ran MiXCR on the RT-PCR reads; one entry per CDR3 protein. The sample carries about 620,000 distinct CDR3 sequences, over 9% recorded once. This same sample was also part of a study on T cells expressing NK-cell markers. This second report adds: Generation of TCR beta cDNA was performed by 5'RACE template switching incorporating UMIs. Out of eight donors sequenced, seven tested HCMV-seropositive and the remaining one seronegative. Several experiments confined sorting to alpha-beta TCR T cells with an anti-gamma-delta TCR antibody. NKG2C+ dominant clonotypes from roughly 6 donors made up about 1.0-8% of CD8+ T cells. These clonotypes additionally ranked first within the CD3+CD56-NKG2C+ fraction of several donors.

This sequence was found in a man between 50 and 59 years old who received an inactivated influenza vaccine. Specimen: PBMCs from blood, collected on the day of vaccination. The rearrangement uses TRBV7-2 and TRBJ2-3; D may be TRBD1 (5 bases). The CDR3 coding sequence is TGTGCCAGCAGCGCCAGGTTGGGGCACGATACGCAGTATTTT. It yields the protein CASSARLGHDTQYF.